These 28 T cell receptor beta chains share one sample of origin, sequenced in a study of metastatic and nonmetastatic thyroid tumors. With MiXCR, TCRdb reprocessed the PCR reads. The sample contains 45,000 to 50,000 clones, around 23% of which appear only once. No patient received treatment before thyroid surgery. The sequenced sample was blood. These receptors were obtained from a male donor with papillary thyroid cancer or a benign thyroid nodule (not recorded which). Some clones in this sample may be carry-over from other donors' samples.

By its share, this clone is medium-sized (0.01 to 0.1%). The chain combines TRBV6-1 with TRBJ1-4; D might be TRBD1 (5 bases). Germline V gives CDR1 MNHNS, CDR2 SASEGT. Trimming took off 6 bases at V and 3 bases at J, with 14 bases between the two ends. The CDR3 contains 15 residues. The CDR3 protein is CASSPRRGSNEKLFF. The CDR3 nucleotides are TGTGCCAGCAGCCCCCGACGGGGGTCTAATGAAAAACTGTTTTTT.

This clone has ten or more counts. J is TRBJ2-7 and V is TRBV14; tentative D call: TRBD1 (6 bases). The V gene's germline CDR1 is SGHDN and CDR2 FVKESK. V was shortened by 3 bases and J by 1 base, with 16 bases between the two germline ends. The CDR3 covers 16 residues. The CDR3 region is CASSQTGFTLSYEQYF. The CDR3 region has the DNA TGTGCCAGCAGCCAGACAGGTTTTACGCTTTCCTACGAGCAGTACTTC.

The rearrangement links TRBV6-6 to TRBJ1-2; D unclear. The V end lost 2 bases, the J end lost 8 bases, and 15 bases lay between the germline ends. There are 14 residues in the CDR3. Germline CDR1 is MNHNY and CDR2 is SVGAGI (reference sequence). This chain's CDR3 is CASSYGGGSRGYTF. The CDR3 DNA is TGTGCCAGCAGTTACGGAGGTGGCTCCAGGGGCTACACCTTC.

Ten or more counts support this clone. The chain links TRBV11-2 to TRBJ1-1; no firm D call. Germline-derived CDR1 and CDR2 are SGHAT and FQNNGV. CDR3 length equals 13 residues. V lost 5 bases and J 4 bases, leaving 11 bases between the germline ends. The CDR3 is CASSPEGGTEAFF. The CDR3 nucleotides read TGTGCCAGCAGCCCCGAAGGCGGCACTGAAGCTTTCTTT.

With respect to this clone: An end of the junction differs from the germline gene, which may be a read error. The gene calls are TRBV6-2 or TRBV6-3 and TRBJ1-1; 8 bases align to TRBD1. The CDR3 covers 14 residues. Germline V CDR1 and CDR2: MNHEY, SVGEGT. The CDR3 loop reads CASILDRARTEAFF. In nucleotides, the CDR3 is TGCGCCAGCATCTTGGACAGGGCAAGGACTGAAGCTTTCTTT.

This chain connects TRBV11-2 to TRBJ2-3; 8 bases agree with TRBD1. Germline lookup yields CDR1 SGHAT and CDR2 FQNNGV. The CDR3 covers 17 residues. Trimming removed 2 bases from V and 1 base from J; junction bases left unmatched: 8. CDR3 DNA: TGTGCCAGCAGCTTAAGTTTCGGGACAGGTCGCACAGATACGCAGTATTTT. Amino acids: CASSLSFGTGRTDTQYF.

This clone was seen many times. The V and J genes are TRBV29-1 and TRBJ2-7; either TRBD1 or TRBD2 may supply D (5 bases each). Germline V CDR1 and CDR2: SQVTM, ANQGSEA. The CDR3 has 14 amino acids. The V end was cut by 7 bases, the J end by 2 bases, with 18 bases between. CDR3: CSAITGRPPYEQYF. The CDR3 coding sequence is TGCAGCGCTATAACGGGGCGCCCCCCCTACGAGCAGTACTTC.

This clone is labeled as medium-sized. This rearrangement joins TRBV19 to TRBJ1-2, with no clear D. Germline CDR1 and CDR2: LNHDA and SQIVND (reference sequence). The CDR3 loop spans 12 amino acids. V gave up 6 bases and J gave up 8 bases, with 13 bases separating them. The CDR3 reads CASSLGLGGYTF. CDR3 nucleotides: TGTGCCAGTAGCCTGGGCCTAGGGGGCTACACCTTC.

As for this clone: One end of the junction fails to match germline, which may point to a read error. This chain connects TRBV5-1 to TRBJ1-3; the D is unclear. The germline gives CDR1 SGHRS, CDR2 YFSETQ. This CDR3 has 13 residues. This CDR3 reads CVSSAQDGNTIYF. CDR3 nucleotide sequence: TGCGTCAGCAGCGCCCAAGATGGAAACACCATATATTTT. The full variable domain, its missing parts supplied by reference TRBV5-1 and TRBJ1-3, is KAGVTQTPRYLIKTRGQQVTLSCSPISGHRSVSWYQQTPGQGLQFLFEYFSETQRNKGNFPGRFSGRQFSNSRSEMNVSTLELGDSALYLCVSSAQDGNTIYFGEGSWLTVV.

The table lists this clone with a count of one. CDR3 in amino acids: CSAPGPGATEAFF. In nucleotides, the CDR3 is TGCAGTGCCCCGGGACCCGGGGCCACTGAAGCTTTCTTT. The gene calls are TRBV20-1 and TRBJ1-1, with D possibly TRBD1 on 5 matching bases. Germline V gene lookup returns CDR1 DFQATT and CDR2 SNEGSKA (reference sequence). V shed 6 bases and J shed 4 bases, with 15 bases lying between them. There are 13 residues in the CDR3.

This clone came up many times. This chain uses TRBV5-6 with TRBJ1-1; D is unresolved. Trimming stripped 4 bases from V and 11 bases from J, with 18 bases between. The CDR3 contains 13 residues. CDR1 and CDR2 (germline): SGHDT, YYEEEE. CDR3 DNA sequence: TGTGCCAGCAGCCCTGGTATTGGTGTTGTGGCTTTCTTT. It encodes CASSPGIGVVAFF.

This clone was counted ten times or more. CDR3 region: CACRTGDGYF. In nucleotides, the CDR3 is TGTGCCTGCAGGACAGGGGATGGGTACTTC. The gene calls are TRBV30 and TRBJ2-7; 9 positions agree with TRBD1. The CDR3 has 10 residues. Germline CDR1 and CDR2: GTSNPN and SVGIG (reference sequence). V lost 6 bases, J lost 12 bases, and 6 bases stayed unmatched. The full variable domain, completed using reference TRBV30 and TRBJ2-7, is SQTIHQWPATLVQPVGSPLSLECTVEGTSNPNLYWYRQAAGRGLQLLFYSVGIGQISSEVPQNLSASRPQDRQFILSSKKLLLSDSGFYLCACRTGDGYFGPGTRLTVT.

The V gene is TRBV5-1, the J gene TRBJ2-1; possibly TRBD1 for D (5 bases). Per the germline V gene, CDR1 is SGHRS and CDR2 is YFSETQ. V lost 1 base, J lost 4 bases, and 9 bases lay in between. There are 14 residues in the CDR3. This chain's CDR3 is CASSLRGGYNEQFF. CDR3 in DNA: TGCGCCAGCAGCTTGAGGGGCGGTTACAATGAGCAGTTCTTC.

The CDR3 here is CASSQASEGFKFSGFDEAFF. The CDR3, as DNA: TGCGCCAGCAGCCAAGCGTCGGAGGGGTTTAAGTTTAGTGGATTTGACGAAGCTTTCTTT. V and J are TRBV4-1 and TRBJ1-1, with D maybe TRBD1 (5 bases). CDR1 and CDR2 from the germline V gene are MGHRA and YSYEKL. With 1 base removed from V and 8 bases from J, the gap between germline ends came to 32 bases. This CDR3 spans 20 amino acids.

This clone was found many times. J is TRBJ2-7 and V is TRBV18; 10 nucleotides match TRBD1. This CDR3 spans 14 amino acids. J lost 6 bases, V lost 3 bases, and 5 bases had no gene match. Germline CDR1 is KGHSH and CDR2 is LQKENI. CDR3 amino acids: CASSPGTGVSEQYF. CDR3 in DNA: TGTGCCAGCTCACCCGGGACAGGGGTAAGCGAGCAGTACTTC.

This clone was seen a few times. V usage is TRBV6-1 and J usage is TRBJ2-7; 8 bases align to TRBD1. The V gene end was trimmed by 3 bases and the J gene end by 3 bases; junction bases not matched to a gene: 7. Germline V lookup: CDR1 MNHNS, CDR2 SASEGT. This CDR3 is built from 15 residues. CDR3 in DNA: TGTGCCAGCAGTGAGCAGGGGGCTGGTGGCTACGAGCAGTACTTC. Amino acid sequence: CASSEQGAGGYEQYF.

This clone has ten or more counts. J is TRBJ1-4 and V is TRBV5-1; 7 nucleotides match TRBD1. The germline gives CDR1 SGHRS, CDR2 YFSETQ. With V trimmed by 0 bases and J by 0 bases, 5 bases remained unmatched. The CDR3 contains 17 residues. The CDR3 bases are TGCGCCAGCAGCTTGGGGGACAGAGGAGCAACTAATGAAAAACTGTTTTTT. Encoded protein: CASSLGDRGATNEKLFF.

This chain joins TRBV6-1 and TRBJ2-5; TRBD1 aligns across 9 bases. The J segment lost 7 bases and the V segment lost 7 bases, leaving 10 bases of the junction unmatched. This CDR3 spans 14 amino acids. Germline CDR1 MNHNS, CDR2 SASEGT. This chain's CDR3 is CASTVFDRGGTQYF. The CDR3 DNA sequence: TGTGCCAGCACCGTCTTCGACAGGGGGGGGACCCAGTACTTC.

This clone has ten or more counts. The chain couples TRBV11-2 to TRBJ2-7; possible D gene TRBD2, 5 bases. V was clipped by 0 bases and J by 5 bases, with 14 bases between them. The CDR3 runs 15 residues. The germline gives CDR1 SGHAT, CDR2 FQNNGV. CDR3 sequence (DNA): TGTGCCAGCAGCTTAGATCTGCTAGCAAGCCACGAGCAGTACTTC. This sequence encodes CASSLDLLASHEQYF.

This clone was seen repeatedly, ten times or more. The genes are TRBV6-1 and TRBJ2-2; D is perhaps TRBD2 (5 bases). The CDR3 has 15 residues. V was clipped by 7 bases and J by 5 bases, with 17 bases between them. Germline V gene data show CDR1 as MNHNS and CDR2 as SASEGT. The CDR3 loop reads CASTSRTGGTGELFF. The CDR3 nucleotides read TGTGCCAGCACTAGCCGGACCGGCGGGACCGGGGAGCTGTTTTTT.

The chain joins TRBV20-1 to TRBJ2-1, with a weak D call TRBD2 (5 bases). V lost 6 bases, J lost 8 bases, and 23 bases lay in between. There are 15 residues in the CDR3. The germline V gene has CDR1 DFQATT and CDR2 SNEGSKA (reference sequence). The CDR3 spells CSAPPSLPYGDEQFF. The DNA for the CDR3 is TGCAGTGCCCCACCTAGCCTACCCTATGGAGATGAGCAGTTCTTC.

This chain connects TRBV4-1 to TRBJ1-1; 10 bases line up with TRBD1. CDR3 length equals 15 residues. Germline CDR1 MGHRA, CDR2 YSYEKL. V dropped 2 bases and J dropped 5; count of bases not matched to a gene: 5. The CDR3 nucleotides are TGCGCCAGCAGCCAAACCCGACAGGGGGCAACTGAAGCTTTCTTT. Its translation is CASSQTRQGATEAFF.

This clone was seen ten or more times. The rearrangement uses TRBV5-1 and TRBJ2-2; TRBD2 agrees at 11 bases. Germline CDR1 is SGHRS and CDR2 is YFSETQ. V shed 4 bases and J 5 bases; nucleotides not matched to a gene: 7. This CDR3 comprises 16 residues. For the CDR3, the DNA is TGCGCCAGCAGCAAGACTAGCGGGATCCGAACCGGGGAGCTGTTTTTT. As protein: CASSKTSGIRTGELFF.

The chain has TRBV5-1 and TRBJ1-2, with D possibly matching TRBD1 (5 bases). The CDR3 consists of 14 residues. Germline V CDR1 and CDR2: SGHRS, YFSETQ. V lost 7 bases and J lost 7, with 20 bases in between. The DNA for the CDR3 is TGCGCCAGCGGCTGGGACGGGGGGAGGAGTGGCTACACCTTC. Residues: CASGWDGGRSGYTF.

In its sample, this clone was seen many times. Different DNA sequences within this sample yield the same CDR3. CDR3 bases: TGTGCCAGTAGCCACGCCGGGGAGCTGTTTTTT. This gives the protein CASSHAGELFF. V usage is TRBV7-9 and J usage is TRBJ2-2; no clear D. V lost 9 bases and J lost 6, with 8 bases in between. The CDR3 has 11 amino acids. CDR1 is SEHNR and CDR2 is FQNEAQ in the germline V gene (reference sequence).

The rearrangement uses TRBV28 and TRBJ1-1; TRBD1 matches at 9 bases. The trim removed 3 bases at V and 4 bases at J, leaving 6 bases unmatched. The CDR3 is made up of 15 amino acids. The V gene's germline CDR1 is MDHEN and CDR2 SYDVKM. CDR3 DNA: TGTGCCAGCAGTTTCACTATACAGGGGGCCACTGAAGCTTTCTTT. Encoded protein: CASSFTIQGATEAFF.

The genes are TRBV3-1 and TRBJ2-7; no clear D. The CDR3 runs to 13 residues. Germline V CDR1 and CDR2: LGHDT, YNNKEL (reference sequence). Trimming took 0 bases from V and 3 from J, leaving 6 bases between them. The CDR3 nucleotides read TGTGCCAGCAGCCAAGACAGCATCTACGAGCAGTACTTC. Translating gives CASSQDSIYEQYF.

This clone was picked up many times. CDR3 region: CASSPSGTSLYNEQFF. DNA of the CDR3: TGCGCCAGCAGCCCGTCCGGGACTAGTCTCTACAATGAGCAGTTCTTC. The chain couples TRBV5-1 to TRBJ2-1; TRBD2 matches 8 bases. The CDR3 covers 16 residues. Germline V gene lookup returns CDR1 SGHRS and CDR2 YFSETQ. V shed 4 bases and J 3 bases; nucleotides not matched to a gene: 9.